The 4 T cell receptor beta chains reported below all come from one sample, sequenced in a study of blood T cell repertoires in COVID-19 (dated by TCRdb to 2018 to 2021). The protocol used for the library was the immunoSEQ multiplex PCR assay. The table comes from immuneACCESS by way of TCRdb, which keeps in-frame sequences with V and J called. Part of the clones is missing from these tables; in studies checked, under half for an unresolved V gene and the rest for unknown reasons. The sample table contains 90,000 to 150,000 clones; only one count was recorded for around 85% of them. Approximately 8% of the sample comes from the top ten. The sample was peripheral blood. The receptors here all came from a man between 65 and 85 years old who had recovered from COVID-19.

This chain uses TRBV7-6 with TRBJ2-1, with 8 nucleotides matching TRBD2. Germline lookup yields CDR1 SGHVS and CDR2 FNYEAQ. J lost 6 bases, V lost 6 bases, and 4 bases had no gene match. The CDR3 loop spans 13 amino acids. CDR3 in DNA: TGTGCCAGCAGTAACAGCGGGAGCAATGAGCAGTTCTTC. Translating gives CASSNSGSNEQFF.

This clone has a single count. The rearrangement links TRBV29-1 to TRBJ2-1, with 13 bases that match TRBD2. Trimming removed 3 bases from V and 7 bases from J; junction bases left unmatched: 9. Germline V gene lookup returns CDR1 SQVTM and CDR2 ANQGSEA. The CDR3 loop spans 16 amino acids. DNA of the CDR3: TGCAGCGTTGAGTCCCCCGGGACTAGCGGGGTAAATGAGCAGTTCTTC. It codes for CSVESPGTSGVNEQFF.

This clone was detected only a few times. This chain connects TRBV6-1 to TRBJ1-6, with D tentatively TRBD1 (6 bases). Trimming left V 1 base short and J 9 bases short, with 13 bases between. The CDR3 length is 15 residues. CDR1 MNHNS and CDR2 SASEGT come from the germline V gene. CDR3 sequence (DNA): TGTGCCAGCAGTGAAGTGGGGGGGCTAGGTTCACCCCTCCACTTT. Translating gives CASSEVGGLGSPLHF.

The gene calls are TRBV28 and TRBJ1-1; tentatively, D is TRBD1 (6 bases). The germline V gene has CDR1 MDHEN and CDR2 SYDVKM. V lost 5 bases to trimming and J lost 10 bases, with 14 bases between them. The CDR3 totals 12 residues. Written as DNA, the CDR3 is TGTGCCAGCAGTAAGGGGACACTAGGAGCTTTCTTT. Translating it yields CASSKGTLGAFF.